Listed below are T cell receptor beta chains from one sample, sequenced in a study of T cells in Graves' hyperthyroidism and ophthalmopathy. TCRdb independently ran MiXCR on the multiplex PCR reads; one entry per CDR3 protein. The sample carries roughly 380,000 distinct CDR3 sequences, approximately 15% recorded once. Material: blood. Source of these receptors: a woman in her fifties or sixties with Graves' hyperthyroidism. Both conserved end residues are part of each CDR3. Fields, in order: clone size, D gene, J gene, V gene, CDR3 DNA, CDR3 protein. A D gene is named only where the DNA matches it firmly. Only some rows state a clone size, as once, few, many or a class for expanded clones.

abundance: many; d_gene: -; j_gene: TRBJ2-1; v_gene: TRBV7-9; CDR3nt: TGTGCCAGCAGCCCCTCTGGGGCGGGTGAGCAGTTCTTC; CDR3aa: CASSPSGAGEQFF
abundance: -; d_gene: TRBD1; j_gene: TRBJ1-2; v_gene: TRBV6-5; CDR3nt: TGTGCCAGCAGGGTACTCCAGGGGGCCAACTATGGCTACACCTTC; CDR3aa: CASRVLQGANYGYTF
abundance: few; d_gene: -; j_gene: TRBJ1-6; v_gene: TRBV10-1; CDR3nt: TGCGCCAGCAGTGCGGACCTTTTGGCGCCCCTCCACTTT; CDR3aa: CASSADLLAPLHF
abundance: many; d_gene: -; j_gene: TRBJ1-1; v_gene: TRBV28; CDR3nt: TGTGCCAGCAGTTTATCACAGACTAACACTGAAGCTTTCTTT; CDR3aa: CASSLSQTNTEAFF
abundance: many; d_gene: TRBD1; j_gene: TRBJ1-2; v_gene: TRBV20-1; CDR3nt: TGCAGTGCTAGTAGGGGATACAGGGGGCGCGGCTACACCTTC; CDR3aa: CSASRGYRGRGYTF
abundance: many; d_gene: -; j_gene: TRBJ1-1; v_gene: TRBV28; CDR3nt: TGTGCCAGCAGACGGGGGGACATAGCTTCTGAAGCTTTCTTT; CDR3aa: CASRRGDIASEAFF
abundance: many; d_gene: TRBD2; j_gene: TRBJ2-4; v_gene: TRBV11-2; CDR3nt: TGTGCCAGCAGCTTGGGACTAGCCCCCAAAAACATTCAGTACTTC; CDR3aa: CASSLGLAPKNIQYF
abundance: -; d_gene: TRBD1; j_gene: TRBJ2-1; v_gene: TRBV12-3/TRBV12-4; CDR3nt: TGTGCCAGCAGCCGTATACAGGGGCATGAGCAGTTCTTC; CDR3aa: CASSRIQGHEQFF
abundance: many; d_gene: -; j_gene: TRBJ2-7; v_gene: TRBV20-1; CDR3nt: TGCAGTGCTAGAGATAGCGTTAGAGGGTACTACGAGCAGTACTTC; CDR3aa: CSARDSVRGYYEQYF
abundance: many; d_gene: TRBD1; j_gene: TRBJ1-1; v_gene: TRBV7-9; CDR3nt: TGTGCCAGCAGATTGGGACAGGGGAACACTGAAGCTTTCTTT; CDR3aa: CASRLGQGNTEAFF
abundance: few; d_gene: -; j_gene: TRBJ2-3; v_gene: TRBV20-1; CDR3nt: TGCAGTGCTCACAGGGTCGGGAACACAGATACGCAGTATTTT; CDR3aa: CSAHRVGNTDTQYF
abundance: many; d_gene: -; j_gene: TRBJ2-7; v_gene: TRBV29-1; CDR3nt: TGCAGCGTAAGAGCGGGGACAGGATCCTACGAGCAGTACTTC; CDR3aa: CSVRAGTGSYEQYF
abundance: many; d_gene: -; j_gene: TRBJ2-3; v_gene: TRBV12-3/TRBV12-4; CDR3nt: TGTGCCAGCAGTGGGCCAGGGTCGACAGATACGCAGTATTTT; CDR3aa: CASSGPGSTDTQYF
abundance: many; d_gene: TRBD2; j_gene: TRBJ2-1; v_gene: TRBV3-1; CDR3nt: TGTGCCAGCAGCCAAAGAAGGGCTAGCGGGAGTCTCTACAATGAGCAGTTCTTC; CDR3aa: CASSQRRASGSLYNEQFF
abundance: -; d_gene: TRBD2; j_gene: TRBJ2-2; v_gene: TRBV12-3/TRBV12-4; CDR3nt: TGTGCCAGCAGTTTAGCGCTTTTGGCGGGAGGGGCGGGCACCGGGGAGCTGTTTTTT; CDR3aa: CASSLALLAGGAGTGELFF
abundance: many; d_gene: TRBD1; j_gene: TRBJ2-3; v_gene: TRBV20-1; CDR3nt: TGCAGTGCTAGACCGATCGGACAGGGTTGGACAGATACGCAGTATTTT; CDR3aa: CSARPIGQGWTDTQYF
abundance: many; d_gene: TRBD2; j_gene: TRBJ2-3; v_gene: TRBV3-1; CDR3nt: TGTGCCAGCAGCCTGGGACTAGCGGGAGGAGATACGCAGTATTTT; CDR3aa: CASSLGLAGGDTQYF
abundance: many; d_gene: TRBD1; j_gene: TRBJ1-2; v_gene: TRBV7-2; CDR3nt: TGTGCCAGCAGTGGACAGGGAAGCGGCTACACCTTC; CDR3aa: CASSGQGSGYTF
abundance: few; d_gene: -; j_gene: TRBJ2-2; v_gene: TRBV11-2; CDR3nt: TGTGCCAGCAGCATTCATACTAGGAACACCGGGGAGCTGTTTTTT; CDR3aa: CASSIHTRNTGELFF
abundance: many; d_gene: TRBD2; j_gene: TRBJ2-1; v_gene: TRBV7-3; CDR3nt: TGTGCCAGCAGCTCCACCTTTAGCGGGAGCTCCTACAATGAGCAGTTCTTC; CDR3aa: CASSSTFSGSSYNEQFF
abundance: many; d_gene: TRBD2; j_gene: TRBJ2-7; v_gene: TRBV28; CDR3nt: TGTGCCAGCAGTTTGGTACAGCGGGAGCTCTGCTCCTACGAGCAGTACTTC; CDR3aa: CASSLVQRELCSYEQYF
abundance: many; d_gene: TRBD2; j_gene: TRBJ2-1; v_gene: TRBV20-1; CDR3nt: TGCAGTGCCATAAGACTAGCGGGGGGTTCGATTAGCTCCTACAATGAGCAGTTCTTC; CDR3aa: CSAIRLAGGSISSYNEQFF
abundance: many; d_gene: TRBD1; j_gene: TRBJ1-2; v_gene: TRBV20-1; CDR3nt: TGCAGTGCTAGAGGAAGACAGGGAATTAACTATGGCTACACCTTC; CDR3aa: CSARGRQGINYGYTF
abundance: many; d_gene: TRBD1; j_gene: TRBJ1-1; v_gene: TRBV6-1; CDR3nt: TGTGCCAGCATCACGACTACAGGGGAGGGGAACACTGAAGCTTTCTTT; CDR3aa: CASITTTGEGNTEAFF
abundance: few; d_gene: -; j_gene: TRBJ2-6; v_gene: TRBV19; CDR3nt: TGTGCCAGTAAGGACTCGGGGCGCGGGGCCAACGTCCTGACTTTC; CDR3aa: CASKDSGRGANVLTF
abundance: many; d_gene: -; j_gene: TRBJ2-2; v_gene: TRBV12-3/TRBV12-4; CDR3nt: TGTGCCAGCAGTTTAGGTCCCGAGGGCACCGGGGAGCTGTTTTTT; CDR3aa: CASSLGPEGTGELFF
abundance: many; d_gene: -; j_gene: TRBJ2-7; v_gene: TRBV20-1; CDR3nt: TGCAGTGCTAGAATCACGGAGGGGGCTTACGAGCAGTACTTC; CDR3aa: CSARITEGAYEQYF
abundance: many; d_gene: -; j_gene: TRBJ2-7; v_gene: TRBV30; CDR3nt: TGTGCCTGGGCGTCTACTTCCTACGAGCAGTACTTC; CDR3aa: CAWASTSYEQYF
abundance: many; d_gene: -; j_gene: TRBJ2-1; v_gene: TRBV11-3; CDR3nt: TGTGCCAGCAGCTTCATAGTAGCGGACTACAATGAGCAGTTCTTC; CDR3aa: CASSFIVADYNEQFF
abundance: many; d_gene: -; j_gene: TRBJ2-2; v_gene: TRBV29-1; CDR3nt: TGCAGCGTTGAAGATCCCAACACCGGGGAGCTGTTTTTT; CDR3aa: CSVEDPNTGELFF
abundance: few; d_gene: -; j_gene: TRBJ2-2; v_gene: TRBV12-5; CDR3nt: TGTGCTAGTGGTCCGACAGTCACCGGGGAGCTGTTTTTT; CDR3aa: CASGPTVTGELFF
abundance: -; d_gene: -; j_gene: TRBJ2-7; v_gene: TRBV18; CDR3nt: TGTGCCAGCTCACCTACGGGAGCGCCGTGGGAGCAGTACTTC; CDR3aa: CASSPTGAPWEQYF
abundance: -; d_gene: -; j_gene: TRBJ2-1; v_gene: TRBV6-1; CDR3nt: TGTGCCGCGGGTCTCCATGAGCAGTTCTTC; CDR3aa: CAAGLHEQFF
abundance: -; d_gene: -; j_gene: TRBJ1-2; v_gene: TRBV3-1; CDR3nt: TGTGCCAGCAGCACCCGGCAGGGAGATGTCTATGGCTACACCTTC; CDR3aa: CASSTRQGDVYGYTF